A single sample gave rise to the 21 T cell receptor beta chains below, sequenced in a study of tumor-infiltrating lymphocytes in primary liver carcinoma. RNA and DNA were co-extracted from around 18-30 mg of unsorted bulk tissue. A constant-region primer primed TCR beta cDNA synthesis from 450 to 550 ng of total RNA. Three nested multiplex PCR rounds of slightly modified ARM-PCR generated TCR beta libraries. The opening two PCR rounds, roughly 11 cycles each, paired TRBV1-TRBV30 forward primers with a C-beta reverse primer. Each CDR3 protein gets one entry after TCRdb re-called the multiplex PCR reads with MiXCR. The sample includes about 97,000 distinct CDR3 sequences, under 70% seen only once; the top ten take roughly an eighth. Sequencing used liver tumor tissue from sampling region 2. Subset reported: tumor region T2, inferior pole. These TCRs come from a woman aged 55 to 70 with primary liver carcinoma and hepatitis B virus infection.

As for this clonotype: The CDR3 carries no conserved terminal phenylalanine or tryptophan, so it likely arises from a read error. The chain employs TRBV12-3 or TRBV12-4 and TRBJ1-5; D may be TRBD1 (5 bases). The CDR3 has 17 residues. V shed 3 bases and J shed 1 base, with 16 bases lying between them. DNA of the CDR3: TGTGCCAGCAGTTTTGGCACATGGCAGGGAAGCAATCAGCCCCAGCATCTT. It translates to CASSFGTWQGSNQPQHL.

This clonotype was seen ten or more times. J is TRBJ2-1 and V is TRBV28; 11 bases align to TRBD2. The V segment lost 6 bases and the J segment 3 bases; nucleotides outside the gene matches: 13. Germline CDR1 and CDR2: MDHEN and SYDVKM. CDR3 length: 18 amino acids. The CDR3 sequence is CASRPTTGLAANYNEQFF. CDR3 coding DNA: TGTGCCAGCAGGCCAACTACGGGACTAGCGGCTAACTACAATGAGCAGTTCTTC.

This clonotype was detected only a few times. Since a much larger clone is just one base distant, this may be a read error. The rearrangement joins TRBV6-6 to TRBJ2-7; D uncertain. The CDR3 extends over 12 amino acids. Germline lookup yields CDR1 MNHNY and CDR2 SVGAGI (reference sequence). V lost 8 bases and J 4 bases, leaving 12 bases between the germline ends. The DNA for the CDR3 is TGTGCCAGCGGTGTGACTCAATACGAGCAGTACTTC. This gives the protein CASGVTQYEQYF.

The chain employs TRBV18 and TRBJ2-1, with a tentative D call TRBD2 (6 bases). The CDR3 runs to 15 residues. V lost 0 bases, J lost 6 bases, and 12 bases lay in between. Germline CDR1 KGHSH, CDR2 LQKENI. CDR3 protein: CASSPPAGSGNEQFF. The CDR3 DNA reads TGTGCCAGCTCACCACCGGCGGGATCGGGCAATGAGCAGTTCTTC.

This clonotype appeared many times. The V and J genes are TRBV11-2 and TRBJ2-7, with no clear D. CDR1 SGHAT and CDR2 FQNNGV come from the germline V gene. The CDR3 sequence is 14 residues long. Trimming pared 1 base from V and 0 bases from J, leaving 7 bases between. The CDR3 coding sequence is TGTGCCAGCAGCTTAGGCGTACCCTCCTACGAGCAGTACTTC. This encodes CASSLGVPSYEQYF. Full variable domain (remainder filled in from reference TRBV11-2 and TRBJ2-7): EAGVAQSPRYKIIEKRQSVAFWCNPISGHATLYWYQQILGQGPKLLIQFQNNGVVDDSQLPKDRFSAERLKGVDSTLKIQPAKLEDSAVYLCASSLGVPSYEQYFGPGTRLTVT.

V gene TRBV11-3 combines with J gene TRBJ2-1; no clear D. The germline V gene has CDR1 SGHNT and CDR2 YENEEA. The CDR3 extends over 12 amino acids. In nucleotides, the CDR3 is TGTGTCATCAGCATAACAACCTTTAGGCAGTTCTTC. Amino acids: CVISITTFRQFF.

This clonotype was recorded at least ten times. V and J are TRBV28 and TRBJ1-5; D possibly corresponds to TRBD1 (6 bases). The CDR3 runs to 14 residues. Germline-derived CDR1 and CDR2 are MDHEN and SYDVKM. Trimming cost V 7 bases and J 6 bases, with 16 bases left between them. CDR3 amino acids: CASIKQGYSQPQHF. Written as DNA, the CDR3 is TGTGCCAGCATCAAACAGGGATACAGTCAGCCCCAGCATTTT.

Concerning this clonotype: This may be a read error, as it is one base from a much larger clone. J is TRBJ1-4 and V is TRBV5-6; weak D call: TRBD1 (5 bases). This CDR3 is 16 amino acids long. Germline V gene data show CDR1 as SGHDT and CDR2 as YYEEEE. The CDR3 bases are TGTACCAGCGGCTTGCTAGGGGATGCAACTAATGAAAAACTGTTTTTT. Residues: CTSGLLGDATNEKLFF.

The chain carries TRBV28 and TRBJ2-5; TRBD2 matches 12 bases. The CDR3 runs to 17 residues. Germline V gene lookup returns CDR1 MDHEN and CDR2 SYDVKM. The CDR3 region is CTNSPLVLAGGRETQYF. CDR3 bases: TGTACCAACAGTCCCCTGGTACTAGCGGGAGGTCGAGAGACCCAGTACTTC.

This clonotype was seen repeatedly, ten times or more. This chain connects TRBV5-1 to TRBJ2-7; D is undetermined. The V end was cut by 3 bases, the J end by 7 bases, with 11 bases between. CDR1 and CDR2 from the germline V gene are SGHRS and YFSETQ. The CDR3 spans 12 residues. Written as DNA, the CDR3 is TGCGCCAGCAGCTCTTATCTGGGGGAGCAGTACTTC. Amino acid sequence: CASSSYLGEQYF. Variable domain in full (rest from reference TRBV5-1 and TRBJ2-7): KAGVTQTPRYLIKTRGQQVTLSCSPISGHRSVSWYQQTPGQGLQFLFEYFSETQRNKGNFPGRFSGRQFSNSRSEMNVSTLELGDSALYLCASSSYLGEQYFGPGTRLTVT.

This sequence joins TRBV27 and TRBJ2-3; no reliable D call. Trimming stripped 6 bases from V and 4 bases from J, with 11 bases between. From germline, CDR1 is MNHEY and CDR2 SMNVEV (reference sequence). The CDR3 is 13 residues long. The CDR3 DNA reads as TGTGCCAGCAGCCTAACTTCCGCAGATACGCAGTATTTT. It translates to CASSLTSADTQYF.

A remark on this clonotype: A read error may account for a junction end that differs from germline. The chain has TRBV6-5 and TRBJ2-6, with D possibly matching TRBD2 (5 bases). This CDR3 has 17 amino acids. CDR1 is MNHEY, CDR2 SVGAGI, per germline. The DNA of the CDR3 is TGTGCCAGCAGCCTGGACTCCCCTTTAGGTGGGGTCAACGTCCTGACTTTC. Its translation is CASSLDSPLGGVNVLTF.

This chain links TRBV11-3 with TRBJ2-7; 7 bases line up with TRBD1. This CDR3 contains 18 residues. V lost 0 bases, J lost 3 bases, and 14 bases stayed unmatched. Germline CDR1 is SGHNT and CDR2 is YENEEA. In nucleotides, the CDR3 is TGTGCCAGCAGCTTAGATCGGCTAGGGACACAGGGGAACTACGAGCAGTACTTC. Translation: CASSLDRLGTQGNYEQYF.

This clonotype is medium-sized by share. The rearrangement joins TRBV11-2 to TRBJ2-1; 9 nucleotides align to TRBD2. This CDR3 is 15 amino acids long. V was pared by 5 bases and J by 2 bases, with 4 bases of the junction left unmatched. Germline CDR1 SGHAT, CDR2 FQNNGV. CDR3 residues: CASSVTSGTYNEQFF. CDR3 nucleotide sequence: TGTGCCAGCAGCGTGACTAGCGGCACCTACAATGAGCAGTTCTTC.

As to this clonotype: One base away lies a much larger clone, so this may be a sequencing read error. This chain links TRBV2 with TRBJ2-6; TRBD1 matches at 9 bases. CDR3 length: 16 amino acids. Per germline, CDR1 SNHLY and CDR2 FYNNEI. This CDR3 reads CTSSKTGGSGANVLTF. The CDR3 DNA reads TGTACCAGCAGCAAGACAGGGGGCTCTGGGGCCAACGTCCTGACTTTC.

As DNA, the CDR3 is TGTGCCAGCAGCTTGAATGCCCCACCACTATCCTACAATGAGCAGTTCTTC. Translating it yields CASSLNAPPLSYNEQFF. The chain joins TRBV11-2 to TRBJ2-1; no reliable D call. Trimming removed 3 bases from V and 1 base from J, with 16 bases in between. The CDR3 extends over 17 amino acids. The germline CDR1 and CDR2 sequences are SGHAT and FQNNGV.

To note about this clonotype: At one end the junction does not follow the germline gene, possibly because of a read error. This chain connects TRBV11-2 to TRBJ2-3; TRBD2 is a possible D gene (7 bases). The CDR3 has 17 residues. Germline values: CDR1 SGHAT, CDR2 FQNNGV. CDR3 residues: CANSLGGLMYTSDTQYF. CDR3 nucleotides: TGTGCCAACAGCTTAGGGGGACTAATGTACACGTCGGATACGCAGTATTTT.

This chain uses TRBV20-1 with TRBJ2-1, with D unclear. Germline lookup yields CDR1 DFQATT and CDR2 SNEGSKA (reference sequence). The CDR3 has 13 amino acids. CDR3 DNA sequence: TGCAGCGCTGGAGACTCTCTGGCGGAAGAGCAGTTCTTC. This encodes CSAGDSLAEEQFF.

Worth noting for this clonotype: The junction departs from germline at one end; a sequencing error may be responsible. This chain connects TRBV29-1 to TRBJ1-1; D is undetermined. The length of the CDR3 is 13 residues. Germline CDR1 SQVTM, CDR2 ANQGSEA. The CDR3 DNA follows: TGCAGCGTCGAGGGCAGGACGACGACTGAGGCTTTCTTT. Protein: CSVEGRTTTEAFF.

This clonotype has only a few counts. The chain joins TRBV10-3 to TRBJ2-3; TRBD2 agrees at 7 bases. Germline CDR1 and CDR2: ENHRY and SYGVKD. V was pared by 5 bases and J by 0 bases, with 5 bases of the junction left unmatched. The CDR3 consists of 15 residues. This CDR3 reads CAISPAGASTDTQYF. The DNA of the CDR3 is TGTGCCATCAGTCCGGCGGGAGCTAGCACAGATACGCAGTATTTT.

This clonotype was picked up a small number of times. Since a much larger clone is just one base distant, this may be a read error. The genes are TRBV12-3 or TRBV12-4 and TRBJ2-2; no clear D. V lost 3 bases and J lost 7, with 6 bases in between. The CDR3 runs 12 residues. CDR3 in DNA: TGTGCCAGCAGTTTTGTTAACGGGGAGCTGTTTTTT. Its translation is CASSFVNGELFF.